Listed here are 8 T cell receptor beta chains from one sample, sequenced in a study of cytomegalovirus exposure and HLA in healthy donors. TCRdb keeps only in-frame clones here, not all; method: immunoSEQ multiplex PCR. The table lists roughly 150,000 clones, almost 85% of them singletons. Input material: PBMCs. Receptor source: a man under 40 in good health and CMV-seropositive.

This chain links TRBV6-1 with TRBJ1-4; D remains unclear. The germline V and J ends were trimmed by 2 bases and 4 bases, with 14 bases remaining between them. CDR1 and CDR2 from the germline V gene are MNHNS and SASEGT. CDR3 length equals 16 residues. The CDR3 DNA reads as TGTGCCAGCAGTGAACACCCCGGAGCCTTTAATGAAAAACTGTTTTTT. Its translation is CASSEHPGAFNEKLFF.

This chain connects TRBV6-5 to TRBJ2-7; TRBD2 might be the D (5 bases). The ends were cut back, 4 bases at V and 2 bases at J, with 9 bases in the middle. The CDR3 loop spans 13 amino acids. The V gene's germline CDR1 is MNHEY and CDR2 SVGAGI. For the CDR3, the DNA is TGTGCCAGCAGTTCGGACGGGACCTACGAGCAGTACTTC. It is translated as CASSSDGTYEQYF.

This chain joins TRBV6-5 and TRBJ2-3; no clear D. This CDR3 is built from 15 residues. Germline CDR1 is MNHEY and CDR2 is SVGAGI. The V gene lost 2 bases and the J gene lost 2 bases, with 11 bases spanning the gap. CDR3 sequence: CASSYAEFLTDTQYF. The CDR3 nucleotides read TGTGCCAGCAGTTACGCGGAATTCCTCACAGATACGCAGTATTTT.

The rearrangement links TRBV10-1 to TRBJ1-5; weak D call: TRBD1 (6 bases). The CDR3 loop spans 14 amino acids. Germline V gene sequence: CDR1 WNHNN, CDR2 SYGVQD (reference sequence). V was clipped by 6 bases and J by 0 bases, with 9 bases between them. The CDR3 loop is CASRGDTSNQPQHF. CDR3 nucleotide sequence: TGCGCCAGCAGGGGGGACACTAGCAATCAGCCCCAGCATTTT.

This rearrangement joins TRBV7-8 to TRBJ1-2; no clear D. Deletions cut 4 bases from V and 2 bases from J, with 8 bases between. CDR1 and CDR2 from the germline V gene are SGHVS and FQNEAQ. This CDR3 has 13 amino acids. CDR3: CASSSGSNYGYTF. CDR3 in DNA: TGTGCCAGCAGCTCGGGATCAAACTATGGCTACACCTTC. Variable domain in full (rest from reference TRBV7-8 and TRBJ1-2): GAGVSQSPRYKVAKRGQDVALRCDPISGHVSLFWYQQALGQGPEFLTYFQNEAQLDKSGLPSDRFFAERPEGSVSTLKIQRTQQEDSAVYLCASSSGSNYGYTFGSGTRLTVV.

This chain connects TRBV19 to TRBJ1-1, with D perhaps matching TRBD1 (6 bases). V lost 3 bases to trimming and J lost 11 bases, with 19 bases between them. CDR1 LNHDA and CDR2 SQIVND come from the germline V gene (reference sequence). The CDR3 is 14 amino acids. The CDR3 loop reads CASSIGQFGLAAFF. Written as DNA, the CDR3 is TGTGCCAGTAGTATCGGACAGTTCGGGCTTGCGGCTTTCTTT. Variable domain in full (rest from reference TRBV19 and TRBJ1-1): DGGITQSPKYLFRKEGQNVTLSCEQNLNHDAMYWYRQDPGQGLRLIYYSQIVNDFQKGDIAEGYSVSREKKESFPLTVTSAQKNPTAFYLCASSIGQFGLAAFFGQGTRLTVV.

This chain links TRBV7-9 with TRBJ2-3; D might be TRBD2 (5 bases). The CDR3 has 17 residues. V lost 5 bases and J lost 0, with 18 bases in between. Germline-derived CDR1 and CDR2 are SEHNR and FQNEAQ (reference sequence). The CDR3 protein is CASSKRLAPGSTDTQYF. In nucleotides, the CDR3 is TGTGCCAGCAGCAAGAGATTAGCGCCGGGGAGCACAGATACGCAGTATTTT.

J is TRBJ1-5 and V is TRBV18, with D possibly TRBD1 on 5 matching bases. V dropped 0 bases and J dropped 3 bases, with 12 bases sitting between them. CDR1 and CDR2 from the germline V gene are KGHSH and LQKENI. The CDR3 sequence is 16 residues long. CDR3 loop: CASSPPGASLNQPQHF. The CDR3 DNA sequence: TGTGCCAGCTCACCACCAGGGGCTTCCCTCAATCAGCCCCAGCATTTT.